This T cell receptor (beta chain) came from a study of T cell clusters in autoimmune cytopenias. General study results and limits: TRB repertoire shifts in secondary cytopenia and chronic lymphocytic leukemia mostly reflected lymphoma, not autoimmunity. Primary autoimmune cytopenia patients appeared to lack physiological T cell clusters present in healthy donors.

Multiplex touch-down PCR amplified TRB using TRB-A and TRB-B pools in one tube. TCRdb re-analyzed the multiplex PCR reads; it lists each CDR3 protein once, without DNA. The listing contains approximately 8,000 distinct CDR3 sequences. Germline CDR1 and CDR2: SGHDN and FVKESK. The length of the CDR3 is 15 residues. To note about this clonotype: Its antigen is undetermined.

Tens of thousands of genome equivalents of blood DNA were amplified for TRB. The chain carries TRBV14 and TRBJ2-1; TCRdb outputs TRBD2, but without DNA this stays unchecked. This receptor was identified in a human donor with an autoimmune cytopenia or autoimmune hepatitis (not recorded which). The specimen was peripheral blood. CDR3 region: CASSLLGLAYNEQFF.